The following is a T cell receptor (beta chain) sequence with its context. The clone's antigen remains unknown. Nothing much larger sits one base from this clone, and base qualities are not available. Taken with the paper, the label for time point translates to: baseline before first vaccination. Vaccinee samples came from UK trials COV001 and COV002, including a single-blind randomized controlled phase 2/3 trial of AZD1222 (ChAdOx1 nCoV-19) in healthy adults. For TCRbeta chain sequencing, PBMC samples from trial participants were taken at day 0 and at day 28 after the second dose. The entry originates in a study of T cell responses to AZD1222 COVID-19 vaccine (dated by TCRdb to the early 2020s). The study in broad terms: Because spike-specific TCR depth and breadth did not differ between the two schedules, AZD1222 recipients who got a second dose at roughly 4 weeks were pooled with those who got a second dose at roughly 12 weeks. TCR sequencing covered more than 230 trial participants: 200 to 220 given two doses of AZD1222 and about 26 given two doses of MenACWY control vaccine. Trial participants were enrolled into age subgroups of 18-55, 56-69 and 70-plus years, which contained about 160, 30 and 59 TCR-sequenced participants, respectively. Study-wide conclusions, independent of this receptor: CD4 TCRs associated with the vaccine covered the entire spike protein, and the dominant responses were in regions 160-218 and 743-854. After two AZD1222 doses, spike-specific TCR breadth and depth were significantly higher than at day 0 and than in MenACWY recipients. Most participants were white British and females outnumbered males, and the authors suggested that clonal diversity may have been underestimated. Reportedly, almost half of the unique spike-specific TCRs recognized epitopes lying outside the regions that are mutated in the B.1.351 and B.1.1.7 variants. Because no samples from the day 14 peak response were available, repertoires could be characterized only after the peak T cell response. Only six AZD1222 recipients were SARS-CoV-2 seropositive at baseline, limiting conclusions about previously exposed vaccinees. The 56-69-year group was small, and its depth increase did not reach significance, likely because of low power.

The CDR3 regions of human TCRbeta chains were subjected to immunosequencing. As for how the authors treated the data: TCRs in the repertoires were matched against a reference library of SARS-CoV-2-specific TCRs that had been generated with the MIRA antigen-specificity platform. Breadth was defined as the fraction of unique TCRs that were SARS-CoV-2-associated. Depth was defined as the fraction of total T cells that were SARS-CoV-2-associated. Using the MIRA data, each spike-specific TCR was mapped to the spike region that the TCR reacts to and placed in a CD4 or CD8 class. Log10-transformed breadth and depth values were compared by one-way ANOVA with Sidak's multiple comparisons tests. The clones in this table, taken by TCRdb from immuneACCESS, are in-frame only. Not every clone is retained; where verified, under half of the shortfall comes from an unresolved V gene, and the cause of the rest is unknown. V and J calls plus clone size are reproduced from that table; the DNA served to infer D and trimming. This sample lists approximately 120,000 clones; over 75% were detected once. The ten most abundant clones make up approximately 19% of the sample.

Taken from cysteine to phenylalanine, the CDR3 has 11 residues. The DNA shown is the 33-base CDR3, in frame from base 1. CDR1 and CDR2 were assigned from the germline V gene as MDHEN and SYDVKM. V loses 8 bases, J loses 4 bases, and the germline ends lie 8 bases apart. The material sequenced was peripheral blood, taken on day 0 of AZD1222 vaccination. The sequence derives from an adult in good health. The V and J genes are TRBV28 and TRBJ1-2; the D segment could be TRBD1, given 5 matching bases. The DNA sequence is given as TGTGCCAGCGTAGGGGTCTATGGCTACACCTTC. It codes for CASVGVYGYTF.